Presented here are 22 T cell receptor beta chains from one specimen sequenced in a study of T cells in Graves' hyperthyroidism and ophthalmopathy. Researchers amplified the TCR beta CDR3 regions from RNA transcripts. An initial round of RT-PCR targeting the TCR CDR3 relied on the HTBI primer set. TCRdb processed the multiplex PCR reads anew with MiXCR; each CDR3 protein has one entry. This table has approximately 600,000 distinct CDR3 sequences, 13% to 15% appearing once. The specimen was blood. The receptors come from a woman younger than 30 with Graves' ophthalmopathy.

This clonotype occurred a few times. The J gene is TRBJ1-5, the V gene TRBV24-1; unclear D gene. The CDR3 has 16 amino acids. The germline CDR1 and CDR2 sequences are KGHDR and SFDVKD. Trimming cost V 3 bases and J 6 bases, with 17 bases left between them. The CDR3 reads CATSDASAALSQPQHF. The CDR3 bases are TGTGCCACCAGTGATGCCTCGGCGGCGCTCTCTCAGCCCCAGCATTTT.

This clonotype was recorded at least ten times. The rearrangement links TRBV27 to TRBJ2-1, with D possibly being TRBD1 (6 bases). Germline V CDR1 and CDR2: MNHEY, SMNVEV (reference sequence). This CDR3 spans 15 amino acids. The ends were cut back, 7 bases at V and 7 bases at J, with 20 bases in the middle. CDR3 sequence: CASTPATGTENEQFF. The DNA of the CDR3 is TGTGCCAGCACTCCCGCAACAGGGACGGAGAATGAGCAGTTCTTC.

In this sample, this clonotype turned up once. J is TRBJ2-7 and V is TRBV12-3 or TRBV12-4, with 7 bases fitting TRBD2. The CDR3 covers 14 residues. The V and J ends lost 6 bases and 6 bases, in that order; junction bases with no gene match: 11. CDR3 amino acids: CASRIRDYLGEQYF. CDR3 nucleotides: TGTGCCAGCAGGATCCGGGACTATCTGGGCGAGCAGTACTTC.

The chain combines TRBV20-1 with TRBJ2-7; 7 bases match TRBD1. The CDR3 has 14 residues. Germline loops: CDR1 DFQATT, CDR2 SNEGSKA (reference sequence). The V segment lost 3 bases and the J segment 1 base; nucleotides outside the gene matches: 6. CDR3 DNA: TGCAGTGCTAGGGTGACAGGGAGTTCCTACGAGCAGTACTTC. Protein product: CSARVTGSSYEQYF.

Worth noting for this clonotype: A single base separates this from a much larger clone, so it may be a read error. V usage is TRBV9 and J usage is TRBJ2-2; 8 positions match TRBD1. CDR1 SGDLS and CDR2 YYNGEE come from the germline V gene. The CDR3 is made up of 15 amino acids. The CDR3 spells CASRGQETNAGELFF. The CDR3 DNA follows: TGTGCCAGCAGGGGACAGGAAACGAACGCCGGGGAGCTGTTTTTT.

The gene calls are TRBV5-4 and TRBJ2-7; D possibly uses TRBD1 or TRBD2 (5 bases each). The CDR3 extends over 16 amino acids. With 1 base removed from V and 1 base from J, the gap between germline ends came to 15 bases. Germline V gene sequence: CDR1 SGHNT, CDR2 YYREEE (reference sequence). For the CDR3, the DNA is TGTGCCAGCAGCTTGACTCTCTGGGGGAGTTCCTACGAGCAGTACTTC. Translating gives CASSLTLWGSSYEQYF.

This clonotype was recorded a few times. One base away lies a much larger clone, so this may be a sequencing read error. The gene calls are TRBV10-3 and TRBJ2-5; 10 nucleotides align to TRBD2. V was clipped by 6 bases and J by 2 bases; unmatched bases: 9. CDR3 length equals 16 residues. Germline lookup yields CDR1 ENHRY and CDR2 SYGVKD. CDR3 nucleotides: TGTGCCATCAGAACCGGGACTAGCGAGAGTCAAGAGACCCAGTACTTC. Its protein product is CAIRTGTSESQETQYF.

Points on this clonotype: One junction end does not reproduce the germline sequence, and a read error may be involved. The chain has TRBV5-1 and TRBJ2-4, with D possibly TRBD1 on 5 matching bases. The CDR3 is 17 residues long. Germline V gene lookup returns CDR1 SGHRS and CDR2 YFSETQ. The CDR3 sequence is CASSLLVRDLAKNIQYF. The DNA of the CDR3 is TGTGCCAGCAGCTTGTTGGTCAGGGATTTAGCCAAAAACATTCAGTACTTC.

This clonotype was observed at least ten times. The chain combines TRBV6-1 with TRBJ2-3, with D possibly being TRBD1 or TRBD2 (5 bases each). CDR1 MNHNS and CDR2 SASEGT come from the germline V gene. The CDR3 runs to 17 residues. V gave up 0 bases and J gave up 4 bases, with 17 bases separating them. CDR3 sequence (DNA): TGTGCCAGCAGTGAAGCGTCAGGGAGAGGATACGCAGATACGCAGTATTTT. This encodes CASSEASGRGYADTQYF.

This clonotype was detected many times. The chain has TRBV7-8 and TRBJ2-7, with 10 bases matching TRBD1. There are 15 residues in the CDR3. Trimming took 6 bases from V and 4 from J; bases not matched to a gene: 9. CDR1 SGHVS and CDR2 FQNEAQ come from the germline V gene. The CDR3, as DNA: TGTGCCAGCAGATCAAGACAGGGGGCAACGTACGAGCAGTACTTC. Translated: CASRSRQGATYEQYF.

On this clonotype itself: A much larger clone lies a single base off, so this may be a read error. The chain recombines TRBV7-9 with TRBJ2-1, with 12 bases aligning to TRBD2. CDR1 is SEHNR, CDR2 FQNEAQ, per germline (reference sequence). V was clipped by 6 bases and J by 10 bases; unmatched bases: 10. The CDR3 spans 15 residues. The CDR3, as DNA: TGTGCCAGCAGTGCCCGACTAGCGGGAGTGTTGGAGCAGTTCTTC. Protein sequence: CASSARLAGVLEQFF.

This clonotype was counted at least ten times. This chain joins TRBV12-3 or TRBV12-4 and TRBJ2-2; D not resolved. This CDR3 contains 11 residues. Trimming removed 7 bases at V and 5 bases at J, with 5 bases between. The CDR3 bases are TGTGCCAGCACGATAACCGGGGAGCTGTTTTTT. It specifies CASTITGELFF.

This chain connects TRBV5-1 to TRBJ1-4; the D is unclear. CDR3 length equals 15 residues. Germline CDR1 and CDR2: SGHRS and YFSETQ. Trimming left V 1 base short and J 4 bases short, with 11 bases between. The CDR3 is CASSLYRGYNEKLFF. DNA for the CDR3: TGCGCCAGCAGCTTGTACCGGGGTTATAATGAAAAACTGTTTTTT.

This clonotype came up a few times. The J gene is TRBJ2-2, the V gene TRBV30; 7 nucleotides align to TRBD2. The trim removed 5 bases at V and 1 base at J, leaving 1 base unmatched. The CDR3 consists of 13 residues. The germline CDR1 and CDR2 sequences are GTSNPN and SVGIG (reference sequence). DNA for the CDR3: TGTGCCTGGGGCGGGGGGAACACCGGGGAGCTGTTTTTT. This gives the protein CAWGGGNTGELFF.

This rearrangement joins TRBV24-1 to TRBJ1-1; D is unclear. The germline V gene has CDR1 KGHDR and CDR2 SFDVKD. CDR3 size: 17 residues. V was cut by 1 base and J by 8 bases, with 22 bases left in between. CDR3 sequence reads: CATSDFSSKTGHFEAFF. The CDR3 DNA reads as TGTGCCACCAGTGATTTCTCCTCCAAAACTGGGCATTTCGAAGCTTTCTTT.

In this sample, this clonotype turned up many times. This chain connects TRBV6-1 to TRBJ2-3; no definite D call. CDR3 length: 12 amino acids. Trimming left V 6 bases short and J 6 bases short, with 10 bases between. In germline, CDR1 is MNHNS, CDR2 SASEGT. CDR3 DNA sequence: TGTGCCAGCAGCCCCTTATTGGATACGCAGTATTTT. Its protein product is CASSPLLDTQYF.

At least ten counts were recorded for this clonotype. The chain carries TRBV12-3 or TRBV12-4 and TRBJ2-5; D possibly corresponds to TRBD1 (6 bases). The CDR3 is made up of 15 amino acids. Trimming pared 4 bases from V and 3 bases from J, leaving 15 bases between. The CDR3 loop is CASSSYKGVEETQYF. CDR3 in DNA: TGTGCCAGCAGTTCCTACAAGGGGGTGGAAGAGACCCAGTACTTC.

The rearrangement links TRBV28 to TRBJ1-5, with TRBD1 identical over 11 bases. The trim removed 6 bases at V and 6 bases at J, leaving 7 bases unmatched. In germline, CDR1 is MDHEN, CDR2 SYDVKM. This CDR3 comprises 15 residues. CDR3 sequence (DNA): TGTGCCAGCAGCCGGACAGGGGGCCTCGGTCAGCCCCAGCATTTT. Its protein is CASSRTGGLGQPQHF.

This clonotype was recorded a few times. The chain employs TRBV6-6 and TRBJ1-3, with D possibly matching TRBD1 (5 bases). The germline V and J ends were trimmed by 0 bases and 4 bases, with 7 bases remaining between them. The CDR3 consists of 14 residues. CDR1 and CDR2 (germline): MNHNY, SVGAGI (reference sequence). The CDR3 DNA reads as TGTGCCAGCAGTTACTCGTGGACAGGAAACACCATATATTTT. This encodes CASSYSWTGNTIYF.

This clonotype was detected many times. This chain connects TRBV3-1 to TRBJ2-1; D gene unclear. The germline V gene encodes CDR1 LGHDT and CDR2 YNNKEL (reference sequence). V was trimmed by 3 bases and J by 0 bases, leaving 9 bases between them. This CDR3 has 15 residues. The CDR3: CASSQVSASYNEQFF. The CDR3 coding sequence is TGTGCCAGCAGCCAGGTCTCGGCCTCCTACAATGAGCAGTTCTTC.

This clonotype has ten or more counts. The chain employs TRBV18 and TRBJ2-7; D is unresolved. V lost 3 bases and J lost 3, with 18 bases in between. Germline CDR1 reads KGHSH; CDR2 reads LQKENI. This CDR3 has 16 residues. The CDR3 DNA is TGTGCCAGCTCACCTTCGGTTGGGCAGAAATACTACGAGCAGTACTTC. Translation: CASSPSVGQKYYEQYF. The variable domain in full, completed from reference TRBV18 and TRBJ2-7, reads NAGVMQNPRHLVRRRGQEARLRCSPMKGHSHVYWYRQLPEEGLKFMVYLQKENIIDESGMPKERFSAEFPKEGPSILRIQQVVRGDSAAYFCASSPSVGQKYYEQYFGPGTRLTVT.

This clonotype was counted only a few times. The V gene is TRBV6-1, the J gene TRBJ1-5; possible D gene TRBD1, 5 bases. Germline V gives CDR1 MNHNS, CDR2 SASEGT. The CDR3 totals 12 residues. V was shortened by 10 bases and J by 4 bases, with 11 bases between the two germline ends. The CDR3 nucleotides read TGTGCCACCGGGGCAGGGAATCAGCCCCAGCATTTT. It translates to CATGAGNQPQHF.